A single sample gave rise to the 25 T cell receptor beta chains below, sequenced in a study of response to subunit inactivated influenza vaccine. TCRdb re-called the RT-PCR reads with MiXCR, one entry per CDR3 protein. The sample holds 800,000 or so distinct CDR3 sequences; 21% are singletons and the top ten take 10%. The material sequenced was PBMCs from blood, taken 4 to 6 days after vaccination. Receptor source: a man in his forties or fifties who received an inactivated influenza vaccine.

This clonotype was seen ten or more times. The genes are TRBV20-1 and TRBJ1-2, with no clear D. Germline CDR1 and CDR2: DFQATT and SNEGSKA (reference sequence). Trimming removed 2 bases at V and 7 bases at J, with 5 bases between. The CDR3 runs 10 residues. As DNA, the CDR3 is TGCAGTGCTAGAATCAGTGGCTACACCTTC. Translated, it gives CSARISGYTF.

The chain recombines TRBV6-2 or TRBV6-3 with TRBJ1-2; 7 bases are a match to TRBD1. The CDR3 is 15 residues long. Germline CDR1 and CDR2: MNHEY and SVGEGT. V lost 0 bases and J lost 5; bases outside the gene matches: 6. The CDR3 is CASSYSTGKWYGYTF. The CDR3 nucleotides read TGTGCCAGCAGTTACTCGACAGGGAAGTGGTATGGCTACACCTTC.

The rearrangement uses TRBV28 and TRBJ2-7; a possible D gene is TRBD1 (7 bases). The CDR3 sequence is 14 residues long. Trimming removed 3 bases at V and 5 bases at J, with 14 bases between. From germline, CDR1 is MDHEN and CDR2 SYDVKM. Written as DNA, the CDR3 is TGTGCCAGCAGTTTCACAGGGGAGGACGACGAGCAGTACTTC. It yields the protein CASSFTGEDDEQYF. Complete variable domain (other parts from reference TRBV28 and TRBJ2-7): DVKVTQSSRYLVKRTGEKVFLECVQDMDHENMFWYRQDPGLGLRLIYFSYDVKMKEKGDIPEGYSVSREKKERFSLILESASTNQTSMYLCASSFTGEDDEQYFGPGTRLTVT.

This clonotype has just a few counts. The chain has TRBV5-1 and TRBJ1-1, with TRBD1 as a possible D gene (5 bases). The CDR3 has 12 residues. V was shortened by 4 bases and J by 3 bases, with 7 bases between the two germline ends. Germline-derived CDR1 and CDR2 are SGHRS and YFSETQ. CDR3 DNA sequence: TGCGCCAGCAGCGGAGGGGACACTGAAGCTTTCTTT. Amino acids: CASSGGDTEAFF.

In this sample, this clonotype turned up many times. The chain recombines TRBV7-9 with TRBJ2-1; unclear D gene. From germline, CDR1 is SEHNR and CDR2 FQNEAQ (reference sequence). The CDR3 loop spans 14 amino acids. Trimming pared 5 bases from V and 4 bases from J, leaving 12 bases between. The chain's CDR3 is CASSVGTFYNEQFF. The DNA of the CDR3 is TGTGCCAGCAGCGTAGGAACTTTTTACAATGAGCAGTTCTTC. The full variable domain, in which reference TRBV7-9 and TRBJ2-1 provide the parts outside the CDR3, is DTGVSQNPRHKITKRGQNVTFRCDPISEHNRLYWYRQTLGQGPEFLTYFQNEAQLEKSRLLSDRFSAERPKGSFSTLEIQRTEQGDSAMYLCASSVGTFYNEQFFGPGTRLTVL.

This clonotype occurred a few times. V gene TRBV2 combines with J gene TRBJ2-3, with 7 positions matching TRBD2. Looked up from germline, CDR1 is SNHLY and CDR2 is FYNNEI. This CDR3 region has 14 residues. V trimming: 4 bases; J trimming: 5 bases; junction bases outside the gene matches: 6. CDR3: CASSAASGIDTQYF. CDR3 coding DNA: TGTGCCAGCAGTGCGGCTAGCGGAATAGATACGCAGTATTTT.

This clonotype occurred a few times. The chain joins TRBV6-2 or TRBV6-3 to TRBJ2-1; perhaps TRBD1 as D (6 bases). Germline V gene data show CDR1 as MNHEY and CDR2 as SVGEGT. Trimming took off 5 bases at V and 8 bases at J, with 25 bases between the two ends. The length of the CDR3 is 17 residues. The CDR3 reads CASSTQGWAAVNDEQFF. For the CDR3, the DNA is TGTGCCAGCAGTACACAGGGCTGGGCTGCCGTGAACGATGAGCAGTTCTTC.

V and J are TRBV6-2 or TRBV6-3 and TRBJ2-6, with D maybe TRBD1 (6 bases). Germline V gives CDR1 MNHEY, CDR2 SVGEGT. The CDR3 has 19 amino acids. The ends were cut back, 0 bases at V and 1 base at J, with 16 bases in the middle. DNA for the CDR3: TGTGCCAGCAGTTACTCGCCCCAGGGGCGCTGGTCTGGGGCCAACGTCCTGACTTTC. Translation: CASSYSPQGRWSGANVLTF.

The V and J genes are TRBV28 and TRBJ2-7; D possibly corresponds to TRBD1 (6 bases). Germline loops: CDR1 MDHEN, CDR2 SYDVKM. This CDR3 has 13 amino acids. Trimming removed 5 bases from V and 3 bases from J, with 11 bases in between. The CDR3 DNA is TGTGCCAGCAGTCTCCGGACAGTCTACGAGCAGTACTTC. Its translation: CASSLRTVYEQYF.

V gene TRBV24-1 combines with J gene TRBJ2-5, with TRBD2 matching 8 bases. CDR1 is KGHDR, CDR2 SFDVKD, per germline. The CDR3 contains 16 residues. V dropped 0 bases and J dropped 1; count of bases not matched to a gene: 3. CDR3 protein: CATSDLGSGVQETQYF. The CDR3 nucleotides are TGTGCCACCAGTGATTTGGGTAGCGGGGTCCAAGAGACCCAGTACTTC.

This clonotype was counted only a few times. DNA of the CDR3: TGCGCCAGCAGCTTGGAGGGACGGTACTACGAGCAGTACTTC. It encodes CASSLEGRYYEQYF. The rearrangement joins TRBV5-1 to TRBJ2-7; D may match TRBD1 or TRBD2 (5 bases each). V was pared by 0 bases and J by 3 bases, with 10 bases between. CDR1 SGHRS and CDR2 YFSETQ come from the germline V gene. CDR3 size: 14 residues. Filled out from reference TRBV5-1 and TRBJ2-7, the complete variable domain reads KAGVTQTPRYLIKTRGQQVTLSCSPISGHRSVSWYQQTPGQGLQFLFEYFSETQRNKGNFPGRFSGRQFSNSRSEMNVSTLELGDSALYLCASSLEGRYYEQYFGPGTRLTVT.

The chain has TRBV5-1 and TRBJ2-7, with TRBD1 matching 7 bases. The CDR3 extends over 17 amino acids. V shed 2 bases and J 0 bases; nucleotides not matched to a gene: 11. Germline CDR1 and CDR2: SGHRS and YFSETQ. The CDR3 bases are TGCGCCAGCAGCTTCAATATACCGGGACAGAGCTCCTACGAGCAGTACTTC. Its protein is CASSFNIPGQSSYEQYF.

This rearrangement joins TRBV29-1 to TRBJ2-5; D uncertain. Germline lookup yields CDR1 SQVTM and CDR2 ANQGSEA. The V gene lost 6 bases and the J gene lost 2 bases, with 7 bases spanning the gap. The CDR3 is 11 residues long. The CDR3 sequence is CSVAVQETQYF. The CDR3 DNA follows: TGCAGCGTGGCTGTACAAGAGACCCAGTACTTC.

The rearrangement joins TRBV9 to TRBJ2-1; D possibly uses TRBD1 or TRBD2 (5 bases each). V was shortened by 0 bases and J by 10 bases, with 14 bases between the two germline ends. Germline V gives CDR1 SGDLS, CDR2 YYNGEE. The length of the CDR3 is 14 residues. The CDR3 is CASSVGMGRGEQFF. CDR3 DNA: TGTGCCAGCAGCGTAGGTATGGGACGGGGCGAGCAGTTCTTC.

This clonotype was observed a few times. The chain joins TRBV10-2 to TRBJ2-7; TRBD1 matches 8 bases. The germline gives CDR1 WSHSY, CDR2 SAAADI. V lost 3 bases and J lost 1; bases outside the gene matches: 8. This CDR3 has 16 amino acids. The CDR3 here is CASSERDRTGSYEQYF. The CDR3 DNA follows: TGCGCCAGCAGTGAAAGGGATAGGACAGGGTCCTACGAGCAGTACTTC.

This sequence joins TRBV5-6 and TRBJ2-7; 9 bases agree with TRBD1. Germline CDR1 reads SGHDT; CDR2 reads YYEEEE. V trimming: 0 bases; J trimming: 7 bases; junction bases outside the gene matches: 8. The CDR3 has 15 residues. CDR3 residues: CASSLDVDRGGEQYF. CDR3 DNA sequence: TGTGCCAGCAGCTTGGACGTGGACAGGGGAGGAGAGCAGTACTTC.

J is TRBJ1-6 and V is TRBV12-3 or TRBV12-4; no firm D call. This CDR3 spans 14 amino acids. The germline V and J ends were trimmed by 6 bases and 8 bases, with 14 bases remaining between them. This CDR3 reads CASSPGSGDSPLHF. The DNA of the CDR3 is TGTGCCAGCAGCCCCGGGTCCGGGGATTCACCCCTCCACTTT.

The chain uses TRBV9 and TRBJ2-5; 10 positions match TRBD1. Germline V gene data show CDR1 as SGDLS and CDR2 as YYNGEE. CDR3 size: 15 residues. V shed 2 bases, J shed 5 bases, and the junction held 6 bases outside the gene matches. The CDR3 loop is CASSVGDRGGETQYF. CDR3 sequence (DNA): TGTGCCAGCAGCGTGGGGGACAGGGGTGGCGAGACCCAGTACTTC. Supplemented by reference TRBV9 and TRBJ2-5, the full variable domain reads DSGVTQTPKHLITATGQRVTLRCSPRSGDLSVYWYQQSLDQGLQFLIQYYNGEERAKGNILERFSAQQFPDLHSELNLSSLELGDSALYFCASSVGDRGGETQYFGPGTRLLVL.

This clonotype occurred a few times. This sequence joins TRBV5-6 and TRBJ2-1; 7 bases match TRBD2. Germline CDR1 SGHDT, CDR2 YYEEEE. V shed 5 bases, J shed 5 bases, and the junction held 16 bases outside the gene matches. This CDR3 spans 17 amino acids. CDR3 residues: CASRVVGPGRVNNEQFF. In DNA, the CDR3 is TGTGCCAGCAGGGTGGTAGGTCCAGGGAGGGTGAACAATGAGCAGTTCTTC.

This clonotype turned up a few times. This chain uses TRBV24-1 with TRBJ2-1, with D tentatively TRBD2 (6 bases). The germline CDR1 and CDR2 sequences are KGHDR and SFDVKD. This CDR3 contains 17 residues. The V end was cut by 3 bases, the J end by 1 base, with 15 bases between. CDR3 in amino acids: CATSDPHSGKSYNEQFF. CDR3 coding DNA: TGTGCCACCAGTGATCCCCATAGCGGAAAGTCCTACAATGAGCAGTTCTTC.

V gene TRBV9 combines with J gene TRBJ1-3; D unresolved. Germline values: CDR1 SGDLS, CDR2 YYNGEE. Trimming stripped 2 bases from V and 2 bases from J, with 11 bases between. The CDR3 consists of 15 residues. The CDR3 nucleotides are TGTGCCAGCAGCGTCTCCAGTGCTCCTGGAAACACCATATATTTT. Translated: CASSVSSAPGNTIYF.

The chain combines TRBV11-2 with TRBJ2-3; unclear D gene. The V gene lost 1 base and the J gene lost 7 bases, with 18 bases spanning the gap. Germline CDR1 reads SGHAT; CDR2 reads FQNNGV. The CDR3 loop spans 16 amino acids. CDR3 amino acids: CASSLGLGCPIHTQYF. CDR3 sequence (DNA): TGTGCCAGCAGCTTAGGGTTGGGGTGCCCAATTCATACGCAGTATTTT. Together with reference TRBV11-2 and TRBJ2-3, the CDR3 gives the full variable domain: EAGVAQSPRYKIIEKRQSVAFWCNPISGHATLYWYQQILGQGPKLLIQFQNNGVVDDSQLPKDRFSAERLKGVDSTLKIQPAKLEDSAVYLCASSLGLGCPIHTQYFGPGTRLTVL.

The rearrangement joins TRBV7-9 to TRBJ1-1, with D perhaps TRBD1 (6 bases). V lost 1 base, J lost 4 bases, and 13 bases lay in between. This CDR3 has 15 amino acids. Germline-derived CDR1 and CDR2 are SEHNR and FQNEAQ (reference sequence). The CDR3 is CASSLGGAGGTEAFF. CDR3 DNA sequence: TGTGCCAGCAGCTTAGGGGGGGCGGGAGGCACTGAAGCTTTCTTT.

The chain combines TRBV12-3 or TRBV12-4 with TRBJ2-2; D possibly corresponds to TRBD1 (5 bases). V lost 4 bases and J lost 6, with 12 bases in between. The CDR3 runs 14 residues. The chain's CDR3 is CASSSATGPGELFF. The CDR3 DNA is TGTGCCAGCAGTTCCGCAACAGGTCCCGGGGAGCTGTTTTTT.

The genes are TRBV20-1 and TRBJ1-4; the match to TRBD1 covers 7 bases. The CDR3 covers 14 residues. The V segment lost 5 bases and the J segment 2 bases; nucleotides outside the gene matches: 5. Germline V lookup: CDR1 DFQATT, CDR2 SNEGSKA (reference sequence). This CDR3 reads CSASRGRTNEKLFF. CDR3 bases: TGCAGTGCTTCGAGGGGGCGGACTAATGAAAAACTGTTTTTT.